This passage covers 16 T cell receptor beta chains from one sample sequenced in a study of blood T cell repertoires in COVID-19. Data came from immunoSEQ multiplex PCR; TCRdb stores just in-frame clones and leaves some out. The repertoire holds approximately 190,000 clones, with roughly 90% as singletons. Sequences were obtained from peripheral blood. The receptors here all came from a woman in her thirties or forties who had recovered from COVID-19.

The chain couples TRBV19 to TRBJ2-7; D unclear. The length of the CDR3 is 16 residues. Germline V gives CDR1 LNHDA, CDR2 SQIVND (reference sequence). V lost 6 bases and J lost 0, with 18 bases in between. CDR3 sequence (DNA): TGTGCCAGTAGCGATATCGCCTCCTTGGCCTCCTACGAGCAGTACTTC. Protein: CASSDIASLASYEQYF.

As DNA, the CDR3 is TGTGCCAGCAGTGAAACGGGGGAGGATGGCTACACCTTC. It is translated as CASSETGEDGYTF. The chain combines TRBV2 with TRBJ1-2; possible D gene TRBD1, 5 bases. CDR3 length: 13 amino acids. The germline gives CDR1 SNHLY, CDR2 FYNNEI. With 2 bases removed from V and 6 bases from J, the gap between germline ends came to 10 bases. Combining the CDR3 with reference TRBV2 and TRBJ1-2 gives the whole variable domain EPEVTQTPSHQVTQMGQEVILRCVPISNHLYFYWYRQILGQKVEFLVSFYNNEISEKSEIFDDQFSVERPDGSNFTLKIRSTKLEDSAMYFCASSETGEDGYTFGSGTRLTVV.

The V and J genes are TRBV6-6 and TRBJ1-5; 9 nucleotides line up with TRBD1. The CDR3 has 14 amino acids. V lost 4 bases and J lost 7; bases outside the gene matches: 5. Germline CDR1 reads MNHNY; CDR2 reads SVGAGI (reference sequence). The CDR3 spells CASSSQGAGQPQHF. CDR3 coding DNA: TGTGCCAGCAGTTCACAGGGGGCGGGGCAGCCCCAGCATTTT.

This rearrangement joins TRBV24-1 to TRBJ2-3; 12 nucleotides line up with TRBD2. Germline values: CDR1 KGHDR, CDR2 SFDVKD. V lost 4 bases, J lost 5 bases, and 9 bases stayed unmatched. There are 17 residues in the CDR3. CDR3 sequence reads: CATSDASGRVSGDTQYF. The CDR3 coding sequence is TGTGCCACCAGTGACGCTAGCGGGAGGGTTTCTGGAGATACGCAGTATTTT.

The chain joins TRBV7-8 to TRBJ2-7; 10 bases match TRBD1. The CDR3 is 15 amino acids. The germline gives CDR1 SGHVS, CDR2 FQNEAQ. Trimming removed 4 bases from V and 4 bases from J; junction bases left unmatched: 7. The CDR3 loop is CASSSVGQGGYEQYF. The CDR3 coding sequence is TGTGCCAGCAGCTCCGTAGGACAGGGGGGATACGAGCAGTACTTC.

V and J are TRBV20-1 and TRBJ2-1; the match to TRBD2 covers 9 bases. The CDR3 is 13 residues long. Germline V lookup: CDR1 DFQATT, CDR2 SNEGSKA (reference sequence). The V and J ends lost 3 bases and 10 bases, in that order; junction bases with no gene match: 7. CDR3 nucleotides: TGCAGTGCTAGTGGGGTAGCGGGAGAGGAGCAGTTCTTC. Residues: CSASGVAGEEQFF.

This chain connects TRBV6-5 to TRBJ1-1, with 10 bases matching TRBD1. Looked up from germline, CDR1 is MNHEY and CDR2 is SVGAGI. There are 15 residues in the CDR3. J gave up 2 bases and V 4 bases, and 4 bases lay outside the gene matches. The CDR3 reads CASSFRQGANTEAFF. DNA of the CDR3: TGTGCCAGCAGTTTTAGACAGGGGGCTAACACTGAAGCTTTCTTT.

The gene calls are TRBV5-6 and TRBJ1-5, with D unclear. Trimming removed 1 base at V and 5 bases at J, with 13 bases between. The CDR3 sequence is 15 residues long. CDR1 and CDR2 (germline): SGHDT, YYEEEE. Here the CDR3 reads CASSLIAREDQPQHF. The CDR3 nucleotides are TGTGCCAGCAGCTTGATTGCGAGGGAGGATCAGCCCCAGCATTTT.

The chain links TRBV12-5 to TRBJ1-2; 8 bases match TRBD1. V was pared by 3 bases and J by 6 bases, with 18 bases of the junction left unmatched. This CDR3 is built from 18 residues. Germline CDR1 is LGHNT and CDR2 is FRNRAP. This CDR3 is CASGFFLPSATGADGYTF. Written as DNA, the CDR3 is TGTGCTAGTGGTTTTTTCCTCCCCTCCGCGACAGGGGCGGATGGCTACACCTTC.

CDR3 sequence (DNA): TGTGCCAGCAGGTCAGGCAGGGCCGGAAACACCATATATTTT. Amino acids: CASRSGRAGNTIYF. V is TRBV25-1 and J is TRBJ1-3; maybe TRBD1 (5 bases). Trimming removed 6 bases from V and 4 bases from J, with 13 bases in between. Germline V gene data show CDR1 as MGHDK and CDR2 as SYGVNS. This CDR3 is 14 amino acids long.

The J gene is TRBJ2-7, the V gene TRBV24-1; the match to TRBD2 covers 7 bases. Germline V gives CDR1 KGHDR, CDR2 SFDVKD. Trimming removed 3 bases from V and 1 base from J; junction bases left unmatched: 5. The CDR3 extends over 15 amino acids. The CDR3 DNA reads as TGTGCCACCAGTGATGCGGCTAGCGGATCCTACGAGCAGTACTTC. Translation gives CATSDAASGSYEQYF.

CDR3 residues: CASSHTLAEDSYNEQFF. DNA for the CDR3: TGTGCCAGCAGCCATACGTTAGCGGAAGATTCCTACAATGAGCAGTTCTTC. This chain uses TRBV3-1 (or the pseudogene TRBV3-2) with TRBJ2-1; D may be TRBD2 (6 bases). Germline V gene data show CDR1 as LGHDT and CDR2 as YNNKEL (reference sequence). Trimming stripped 3 bases from V and 1 base from J, with 16 bases between. The CDR3 is 17 residues long.

The chain employs TRBV5-1 and TRBJ1-1; possible D gene TRBD1, 5 bases. The V gene's germline CDR1 is SGHRS and CDR2 YFSETQ. The V gene lost 3 bases and the J gene lost 1 base, with 7 bases spanning the gap. The CDR3 is made up of 13 amino acids. This CDR3 is CASSSTGNTEAFF. Here the CDR3 DNA reads TGCGCCAGCAGCTCAACAGGGAACACTGAAGCTTTCTTT.

This rearrangement joins TRBV12-5 to TRBJ2-2; D call uncertain. The CDR3 contains 17 residues. Germline V gene data show CDR1 as LGHNT and CDR2 as FRNRAP. Between the trimmed V and J ends, which lost 3 bases and 1 base, there was a span of 15 bases. The CDR3 bases are TGTGCTAGTGGTTTTCTACTGGTCCCGAAGAACACCGGGGAGCTGTTTTTT. Translating it yields CASGFLLVPKNTGELFF.

The J gene is TRBJ1-1, the V gene TRBV7-9; D is possibly TRBD1 (6 bases). With 4 bases removed from V and 3 bases from J, the gap between germline ends came to 12 bases. This CDR3 is 14 amino acids long. Germline CDR1 SEHNR, CDR2 FQNEAQ (reference sequence). CDR3 sequence (DNA): TGTGCCAGCAGCTCTACAGGGTTTGACACTGAAGCTTTCTTT. As protein: CASSSTGFDTEAFF.

V gene TRBV30 combines with J gene TRBJ2-3; D not resolved. Germline V lookup: CDR1 GTSNPN, CDR2 SVGIG (reference sequence). V dropped 4 bases and J dropped 2 bases, with 16 bases sitting between them. The CDR3 consists of 15 residues. CDR3 coding DNA: TGTGCCTGGACCAGAGACACATCCCTCACAGATACGCAGTATTTT. The encoded protein is CAWTRDTSLTDTQYF.